Listed here is a single TCR beta chain. Its antigen remains unknown. The data derive from a study of neurological immune-mediated disorders. Findings and limits, study-wide: Multiple sclerosis was found to have the least TCR clonal expansion, below healthy controls, and HTLV-1-associated myelopathy the most.

The study built sorted libraries from more than 900,000 CD4+ or CD8+ T cells. Germline values: CDR1 SGHRS, CDR2 YFSETQ. The CDR3 loop spans 12 amino acids. The authors made cDNA by 5'RACE with 10-nucleotide random UMIs. Each CDR3 protein gets one entry after TCRdb re-called the 5' RACE reads with MiXCR. The table lists 17,000 or so distinct CDR3 sequences, roughly a tenth of them singletons. This chain links TRBV5-1 with TRBJ2-7, with D possibly matching TRBD1 (5 bases). TRBJ2-5 matches the DNA end more closely, so the J call is doubtful. The sample taken for sequencing was CD8+ T cells from blood. The TCR sequence derives from a woman between 50 and 59 years old in good health. The CDR3 spells CASSTGPETQYF. The CDR3, as DNA: TGCGCCAGCAGTACAGGACCAGAGACCCAGTACTTC.